The 5 T cell receptor beta chains below were found in one sample sequenced in a study of a mutant IDH1 vaccine in newly diagnosed glioma. Time point defined: week 47, end of study. The vaccine gave 300 ug of a 20-mer mutant IDH1 peptide subcutaneously per dose. Clones were sequenced by immunoSEQ multiplex PCR, and TCRdb holds only the in-frame ones, with some missing. In the table there are 30,000 to 45,000 clones, around 75% of which are singletons. No antigen has been identified for these receptors. This specimen consisted of PBMCs, obtained from a glioma patient whose treatment included an IDH1 peptide vaccine. The receptors here all came from a man in his forties with glioma.

In regard to this clone: At the DNA level, this CDR3 is encoded by other sequences in the same sample as well. This chain links TRBV19 with TRBJ2-1; 8 nucleotides agree with TRBD2. The CDR3 is 15 amino acids. The germline V gene has CDR1 LNHDA and CDR2 SQIVND (reference sequence). The J segment lost 4 bases and the V segment lost 4 bases, leaving 6 bases of the junction unmatched. The CDR3 loop reads CASSTVAGPYNEQFF. The CDR3 DNA reads TGTGCCAGTAGTACCGTAGCGGGGCCATACAATGAGCAGTTCTTC.

This chain joins TRBV9 and TRBJ2-6; D is ambiguous. V was shortened by 4 bases and J by 0 bases, with 11 bases between the two germline ends. Germline loops: CDR1 SGDLS, CDR2 YYNGEE. This CDR3 has 16 amino acids. CDR3 coding DNA: TGTGCCAGCAGCCAATACACGGGCTCTGGGGCCAACGTCCTGACTTTC. Amino acids: CASSQYTGSGANVLTF.

This chain joins TRBV10-1 and TRBJ2-7, with D possibly matching TRBD2 (6 bases). The CDR3 consists of 14 residues. Germline V gene sequence: CDR1 WNHNN, CDR2 SYGVQD (reference sequence). The V and J ends lost 6 bases and 5 bases respectively, with 17 bases between them. In nucleotides, the CDR3 is TGCGCCAGCAGCGCGTCCCCTAGCGACCACGAGCAGTACGTC. It codes for CASSASPSDHEQYV.

V usage is TRBV7-2 and J usage is TRBJ2-1, with 14 bases matching TRBD2. This CDR3 is 17 amino acids long. Germline loops: CDR1 SGHTA, CDR2 FQGNSA. Unmatched junction bases numbered 7, after V lost 1 base and J lost 8 bases. CDR3: CASSLGLAGGVGHEQFF. As DNA, the CDR3 is TGTGCCAGCAGCTTAGGACTAGCGGGAGGGGTGGGCCATGAGCAGTTCTTC.

This chain joins TRBV5-6 and TRBJ2-7; D unclear. This CDR3 region has 14 residues. CDR1 is SGHDT, CDR2 YYEEEE, per germline. The ends were cut back, 0 bases at V and 3 bases at J, with 10 bases in the middle. The CDR3 DNA follows: TGTGCCAGCAGCTTGGGTCCCAGGAGCTACGAGCAGTACGTC. It translates to CASSLGPRSYEQYV.